The rows below give T cell receptor beta chains drawn from one sample of a study of glioma-infiltrating T cells after dendritic cell vaccination. Data came from immunoSEQ multiplex PCR; TCRdb stores just in-frame clones and leaves some out. The data hold around 60,000 clones, with about nine tenths observed a single time. Material: blood, obtained after dendritic cell vaccination. The source of these receptors is a human donor with glioblastoma. Both conserved end residues are part of each CDR3. D genes are given only for firm matches. Clone size is not always given. Where it is, it says once, few, many or a class for expanded clones.

D,V,size,J,CDR3,DNA
NA,TRBV9,NA,TRBJ1-1,CASSVAPRGTEAFF,TGTGCCAGCAGCGTCGCCCCCCGGGGCACTGAAGCTTTCTTT
TRBD1,TRBV7-6,NA,TRBJ1-1,CASSLDTGGSWRLTEAFF,TGTGCCAGCAGCTTAGACACAGGGGGCTCCTGGCGGTTGACTGAAGCTTTCTTT
TRBD2,TRBV5-4,NA,TRBJ2-3,CASSLRGAGAPTDTQYF,TGTGCCAGCAGCTTGAGGGGAGCGGGGGCCCCCACAGATACGCAGTATTTT
NA,TRBV4-3,NA,TRBJ2-7,CASSTNRDTNYEQYF,TGCGCCAGCAGCACAAACCGGGACACAAACTACGAGCAGTACTTC
TRBD2,TRBV5-4,NA,TRBJ2-7,CASSPSTSGRDEQYF,TGTGCCAGCAGCCCCTCGACTAGCGGGAGGGACGAGCAGTACTTC
TRBD2,TRBV15,NA,TRBJ2-3,CATSRDSRGRGGRSSNTQYF,TGTGCCACCAGCAGAGATAGTCGGGGTCGGGGCGGGAGATCATCAAATACGCAGTATTTT
NA,TRBV27,NA,TRBJ1-1,CASSLPSPVDTEAFF,TGTGCCAGCAGTTTACCCTCCCCGGTGGACACTGAAGCTTTCTTT
NA,TRBV7-9,few,TRBJ1-6,CASSLVGGNSPLHF,TGTGCCAGCAGCTTAGTAGGGGGAAATTCCCCCCTCCACTTT
TRBD1,TRBV5-1,NA,TRBJ1-2,CASSSGDRGRNYGYTF,TGCGCCAGCAGCTCGGGGGACAGGGGGCGTAACTATGGCTACACCTTC
TRBD1,TRBV7-6,NA,TRBJ1-1,CASSLAVGMGTGGAMNTEAFF,TGTGCCAGCAGCTTAGCAGTGGGTATGGGGACAGGGGGGGCCATGAACACTGAAGCTTTCTTT
TRBD1,TRBV5-1,NA,TRBJ1-5,CASSPGGSGNQPQHF,TGCGCCAGCAGCCCAGGGGGTAGTGGCAATCAGCCCCAGCATTTT
NA,TRBV30,NA,TRBJ1-1,CAWGISGGRSTEAFF,TGTGCCTGGGGAATAAGCGGGGGGCGAAGCACTGAAGCTTTCTTT
NA,TRBV6-4,NA,TRBJ2-1,CASSASAPPYNEQFF,TGTGCCAGCAGTGCGAGCGCTCCCCCGTACAATGAGCAGTTCTTC
TRBD1,TRBV5-5,NA,TRBJ1-2,CASRNQTLGDRWGNYGYTF,TGTGCCAGCAGGAATCAGACACTCGGGGACAGATGGGGAAACTATGGCTACACCTTC
TRBD2,TRBV5-4,once,TRBJ2-3,CASSLGSGTSTDTQYF,TGTGCCAGCAGCTTGGGGAGCGGGACTAGCACAGATACGCAGTATTTT
TRBD1,TRBV10-1,once,TRBJ1-1,CASSHGTVTEAFF,TGCGCCAGCAGCCATGGGACAGTCACTGAAGCTTTCTTT
NA,TRBV5-6,NA,TRBJ2-1,CASSLVVGMEQFF,TGTGCCAGCAGCTTGGTTGTCGGGATGGAGCAGTTCTTC
NA,TRBV30,NA,TRBJ1-6,CAWNSGTQGPLHF,TGTGCCTGGAATTCAGGGACCCAGGGGCCCCTCCACTTT
NA,TRBV11-2,NA,TRBJ1-6,CASSLETAGALHF,TGTGCCAGCAGCTTAGAGACCGCGGGGGCCCTCCACTTT
TRBD1,TRBV6-5,NA,TRBJ2-7,CASSRLDRDYEQYF,TGTGCCAGCAGTCGACTGGACAGGGACTACGAGCAGTACTTC
NA,TRBV5-1,NA,TRBJ2-7,CASSLGGHEQYF,TGCGCCAGCAGCTTGGGGGGGCATGAGCAGTACTTC
NA,TRBV5-4,NA,TRBJ1-1,CASSLGQGWGNTEAFF,TGTGCCAGCAGCTTGGGTCAGGGATGGGGGAACACTGAAGCTTTCTTT
NA,TRBV29-1,NA,TRBJ2-7,CSVGRGTYEQYF,TGCAGCGTTGGGCGGGGAACCTACGAGCAGTACTTC
NA,TRBV9,NA,TRBJ1-1,CASSEGLLNTEAFF,TGTGCCAGCAGCGAAGGACTCTTGAACACTGAAGCTTTCTTT
TRBD1,TRBV5-4,few,TRBJ2-5,CASRKTGARETQYF,TGTGCCAGCAGAAAAACAGGGGCGAGGGAGACCCAGTACTTC
TRBD1,TRBV4-3,NA,TRBJ2-7,CASSRGDSSYEQYF,TGCGCCAGCAGCCGAGGGGACAGTTCCTACGAGCAGTACTTC
TRBD2,TRBV9,NA,TRBJ2-3,CASSVMGLAGITDTQYF,TGTGCCAGCAGCGTTATGGGACTAGCGGGAATCACAGATACGCAGTATTTT
NA,TRBV15,NA,TRBJ2-7,CATSSTSYEQYF,TGTGCCACCAGCAGCACTTCCTACGAGCAGTACTTC
NA,TRBV19,few,TRBJ1-1,CASSISGILNTEAFF,TGTGCCAGTAGTATATCGGGGATATTGAACACTGAAGCTTTCTTT
NA,TRBV27,NA,TRBJ2-7,CASSRLERGYEQYF,TGTGCCAGCAGTCGACTAGAAAGAGGTTACGAGCAGTACTTC
NA,TRBV7-3,NA,TRBJ1-1,CASSPRRDGTEAFF,TGTGCCAGCAGCCCACGGCGGGACGGGACTGAAGCTTTCTTT
NA,TRBV7-2,NA,TRBJ1-3,CASSGQRSGNTIYF,TGTGCCAGCAGCGGACAGCGCTCTGGAAACACCATATATTTT
NA,TRBV5-6,NA,TRBJ2-5,CASSLAQGSETQYF,TGTGCCAGCAGCTTGGCCCAGGGGAGTGAGACCCAGTACTTC